The present T cell receptor (beta chain) was sequenced within a study of technical replicates of blood from a handful of donors. Here immunoSEQ multiplex PCR was the method, and the copy in TCRdb shows in-frame clones only, minus some. The sample carries about 100,000 clones, 96% recorded once. V was pared by 1 base and J by 2 bases, with 4 bases of the junction left unmatched. This CDR3 is 16 amino acids long. Germline loops: CDR1 MNHNS, CDR2 SASEGT. This chain uses TRBV6-1 with TRBJ2-1; 8 nucleotides align to TRBD2. The specimen sequenced was T cells isolated from PBMCs. The source is a human donor in good health. The CDR3, as DNA: TGTGCCAGCAGTGAAGACGGGGGGGCCACCTACAATGAGCAGTTCTTC. Amino acids: CASSEDGGATYNEQFF.